This T cell receptor (beta chain) stems from a study of OX40 agonist ivuxolimab in advanced cancers. Measured with immunoSEQ multiplex PCR; TCRdb has only the in-frame clones, and not every one. The table lists roughly 76,000 clones, 88% of them singletons. CDR1 and CDR2 from the germline V gene are SGHAT and FQNNGV. This CDR3 has 14 amino acids. V dropped 5 bases and J dropped 4 bases, with 14 bases sitting between them. The genes are TRBV11-2 and TRBJ1-1; a possible D gene is TRBD1 (5 bases). The clonotype was recovered from an adult with an advanced solid tumor such as melanoma, head and neck, liver or kidney cancer. The specimen was CD4+ or CD8+ T cells sorted from blood, collected in a trial of the OX40 agonist ivuxolimab. The DNA for the CDR3 is TGTGCCAGCAGCAGCCAGGGTCGGGGCACTGAAGCTTTCTTT. Protein product: CASSSQGRGTEAFF.